Sequencing of this TCR beta chain was carried out in a study of control samples from healthy donors and cancer patients (TCRdb year 2020). Relative to germline, V is 1 base shorter and J is 4 bases shorter, with 13 bases between their ends. As encoded in the germline V gene, CDR1 is KGHSH while CDR2 is LQKENI. The CDR3 goes from the cysteine to the phenylalanine over 15 residues. The kept DNA is CDR3 alone, 45 bases in frame from the first base. Library preparation used the immunoSEQ multiplex PCR assay. Not all clones reach the TCRdb copy of this immuneACCESS table, which keeps in-frame sequences only. Checked studies attribute under half of the gap to unresolved V genes and leave the rest unexplained. Counted in this sample were approximately 100,000 clones; around nine tenths of them appeared once. The top ten clones comprise approximately 3% of the sample. Remarks on this clone: The antigen it binds to is not known. Base quality data are lacking; no much larger clone is found one base away.

The chain is encoded by TRBV18 joined to TRBJ1-2; no D gene is confidently identified. This sequence originates from a human donor in good health. The donor label of this sample is uncertain. The sequencing input was blood. The CDR3 here reads CASSPLEGTGYGYTF. The nucleotide sequence is given as TGTGCCAGCTCACCACTTGAGGGAACTGGCTATGGCTACACCTTC.